This T cell receptor beta chain stems from a study of blood T cells in healthy people across ages. Donors each provided 9.5 to 10 milliliters of peripheral blood. Per individual sample, total RNA of at least 5 micrograms was extracted. Between the trimmed V and J ends, which lost 2 bases and 4 bases, there was a span of 5 bases. The germline CDR1 and CDR2 sequences are SGHAT and FQDESV (reference sequence). This CDR3 has 12 residues. General study points: As age increased, TCR beta diversity per million T cells fell in a roughly linear fashion.

This clonotype was counted only a few times. Its specificity is not known. The authors ran a second PCR of about 6 to 12 cycles using a sample-barcoded 5' primer and a J-beta primer mix. One entry per CDR3 protein, called by TCRdb with MiXCR from the 5' RACE reads. The sample includes a few hundred thousand distinct CDR3 sequences, about half seen only once; the top ten take 45% to 55%. The sequenced sample consisted of blood. The genes are TRBV11-1 and TRBJ2-5; no firm D call. The sequence was obtained from a man in his fifties or sixties in good health. The CDR3 protein is CASSLSIETQYF. CDR3 DNA: TGTGCCAGCAGCTTAAGCATAGAGACCCAGTACTTC.